This T cell receptor (beta chain) was sequenced in a study of Graves' ophthalmopathy and Graves' hyperthyroidism. Findings and limits, study-wide: The majority of expanded thyroid clonotypes above 0.001 frequency also occurred in blood. A roughly 81% specificity and roughly 90% sensitivity were achieved by a 13-signature model that separated ophthalmopathy from stable hyperthyroidism.

From germline, CDR1 is SQVTM and CDR2 ANQGSEA. The CDR3 runs to 11 residues. The ends were cut back, 8 bases at V and 6 bases at J, with 14 bases in the middle. As to this clonotype: Its antigen remains unidentified.

The evidence that diagnosis relied on was clinical symptoms, serum thyroxine, TRAb, thyroid ultrasound and orbital computed tomography. For repertoire sequencing, the TCR beta CDR3 regions were amplified from RNA transcripts. Investigators did first-round RT-PCR with HTBI primers, then second-round multiplex PCR. TCRdb re-analysed the multiplex PCR reads in MiXCR, keeping a single row per CDR3 protein. The sample contains about 600,000 distinct CDR3 sequences, about 35% of which appear only once. The sample taken for sequencing was peripheral blood or thyroid tissue (not recorded which). The TCR comes from an adult man with Graves' hyperthyroidism. The chain employs TRBV29-1 and TRBJ2-7; perhaps TRBD1 as D (5 bases). The CDR3 protein is CSSFVTGEQYF. The CDR3 DNA follows: TGCAGCAGTTTCGTAACAGGCGAGCAGTACTTC.